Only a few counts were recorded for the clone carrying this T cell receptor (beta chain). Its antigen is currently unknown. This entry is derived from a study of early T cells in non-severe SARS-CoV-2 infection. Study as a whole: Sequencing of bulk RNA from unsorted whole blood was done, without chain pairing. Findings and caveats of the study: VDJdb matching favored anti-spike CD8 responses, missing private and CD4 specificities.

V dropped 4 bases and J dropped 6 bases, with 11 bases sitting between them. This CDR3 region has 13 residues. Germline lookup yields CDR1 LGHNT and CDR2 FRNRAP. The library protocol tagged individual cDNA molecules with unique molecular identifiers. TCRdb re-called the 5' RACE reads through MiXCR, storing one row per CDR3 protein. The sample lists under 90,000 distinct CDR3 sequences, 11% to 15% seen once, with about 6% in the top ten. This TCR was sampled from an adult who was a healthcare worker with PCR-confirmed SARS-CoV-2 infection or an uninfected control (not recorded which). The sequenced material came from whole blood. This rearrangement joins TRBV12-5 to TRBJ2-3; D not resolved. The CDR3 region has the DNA TGTGCTAGTGGTTCCCTCCTAGAGGATACGCAGTATTTT. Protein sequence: CASGSLLEDTQYF.